The 15 T cell receptor beta chains listed next were all sequenced from one sample in a study of blood T cell repertoires in COVID-19. Sequencing was performed with immunoSEQ multiplex PCR; in TCRdb, only in-frame clones are kept and a portion is missing. The sample carries 210,000 or so clones, roughly nine tenths recorded once. Sample: peripheral blood. The receptor source for this set is a woman aged 45-60 years with acute or convalescent COVID-19.

The chain is built from TRBV18 and TRBJ2-7; TRBD2 matches at 9 bases. This CDR3 has 16 residues. J was trimmed by 7 bases and V by 6 bases; bases with no gene match: 16. Germline V gives CDR1 KGHSH, CDR2 LQKENI. The DNA for the CDR3 is TGTGCCAGCTCCCCCGCTGAAGGAGCGGGAGGTGGGGAGCAGTACTTC. Translating gives CASSPAEGAGGGEQYF.

The rearrangement joins TRBV9 to TRBJ2-2; D is undetermined. V lost 4 bases and J 6 bases, leaving 13 bases between the germline ends. The CDR3 extends over 14 amino acids. Per the germline V gene, CDR1 is SGDLS and CDR2 is YYNGEE. The CDR3 region is CASSPILTPGELFF. CDR3 nucleotide sequence: TGTGCCAGCAGCCCTATCTTAACCCCCGGGGAGCTGTTTTTT.

V gene TRBV19 combines with J gene TRBJ2-2, with 10 positions matching TRBD1. This CDR3 is 13 amino acids long. Germline V gene lookup returns CDR1 LNHDA and CDR2 SQIVND (reference sequence). V shed 6 bases and J 6 bases; nucleotides not matched to a gene: 1. The CDR3 DNA is TGTGCCAGTAGCGGACAGGGGGCCGGGGAGCTGTTTTTT. It translates to CASSGQGAGELFF.

The chain carries TRBV5-1 and TRBJ1-4; the match to TRBD1 covers 7 bases. The CDR3 has 16 amino acids. Germline V gene data show CDR1 as SGHRS and CDR2 as YFSETQ. The V and J ends lost 4 bases and 4 bases, in that order; junction bases with no gene match: 10. CDR3: CASSPGTATFNEKLFF. In DNA form, the CDR3 reads TGCGCCAGCAGCCCAGGGACAGCAACCTTTAATGAAAAACTGTTTTTT.

This clone was found many times. The gene calls are TRBV7-9 and TRBJ1-5, with 7 bases matching TRBD1. With 5 bases clipped from V and 6 bases from J, the junction kept 7 bases outside the gene matches. The CDR3 spans 14 residues. In germline, CDR1 is SEHNR, CDR2 FQNEAQ (reference sequence). CDR3 DNA: TGTGCCAGCAGCGCACAGGGGCTGTCTCAGCCCCAGCATTTT. Amino acids: CASSAQGLSQPQHF.

V and J are TRBV11-2 and TRBJ1-4; D gene unclear. Per germline, CDR1 SGHAT and CDR2 FQNNGV. This CDR3 contains 14 residues. V shed 2 bases and J shed 8 bases, with 12 bases lying between them. As DNA, the CDR3 is TGTGCCAGCAGCTTACATCTGGCTTCGGAAAAACTGTTTTTT. Translation gives CASSLHLASEKLFF.

The chain employs TRBV24-1 and TRBJ1-2; D call uncertain. The CDR3 length is 12 residues. Germline V gives CDR1 KGHDR, CDR2 SFDVKD. Trimming removed 3 bases from V and 5 bases from J, with 6 bases in between. CDR3 loop: CATSDTRYGYTF. In nucleotides, the CDR3 is TGTGCCACCAGTGATACGAGGTATGGCTACACCTTC.

On this clone itself: The sample carries other DNA sequences with the same CDR3. The CDR3 loop reads CSVVPGTASYEQYF. The DNA of the CDR3 is TGCAGCGTTGTGCCCGGGACAGCCTCCTACGAGCAGTACTTC. The gene calls are TRBV29-1 and TRBJ2-7, with 7 positions matching TRBD1. The CDR3 length is 14 residues. V was pared by 4 bases and J by 0 bases, with 6 bases of the junction left unmatched. Germline CDR1 and CDR2: SQVTM and ANQGSEA.

This clone was recorded a few times. CDR3 coding DNA: TGTGCCAGCTCAAGGGGGCCGGCTTTCTTT. Its protein is CASSRGPAFF. The chain carries TRBV18 and TRBJ1-1, with 7 bases fitting TRBD1. This CDR3 has 10 amino acids. Germline lookup yields CDR1 KGHSH and CDR2 LQKENI. Germline trimming cut 5 bases from V and 11 bases from J; bases unmatched to any gene: 2.

This clone was seen a single time. The chain is built from TRBV3-1 (or the pseudogene TRBV3-2) and TRBJ2-5, with 11 positions matching TRBD2. CDR1 is LGHDT and CDR2 is YNNKEL in the germline V gene (reference sequence). This CDR3 comprises 14 residues. The trim removed 6 bases at V and 5 bases at J, leaving 5 bases unmatched. The CDR3 region is CASSHSGRGETQYF. The DNA for the CDR3 is TGTGCCAGCAGTCATAGCGGGAGGGGGGAGACCCAGTACTTC.

The J gene is TRBJ1-4, the V gene TRBV27; TRBD1 agrees at 8 bases. Germline V gene sequence: CDR1 MNHEY, CDR2 SMNVEV (reference sequence). The CDR3 contains 18 residues. The trim removed 0 bases at V and 5 bases at J, leaving 11 bases unmatched. The DNA for the CDR3 is TGTGCCAGCAGTTTATCCTGGGACAGGAGGAACGTGAATGAAAAACTGTTTTTT. Its protein is CASSLSWDRRNVNEKLFF.

CDR3 in amino acids: CASSLLAGGPDPPYEQYF. The DNA for the CDR3 is TGTGCCAGCAGCCTTCTAGCGGGAGGGCCAGACCCCCCCTACGAGCAGTACTTC. This sequence joins TRBV7-2 and TRBJ2-7, with 12 bases matching TRBD2. The junction had 13 bases not matched to a gene; V was cut back by 5 bases and J by 2 bases. This CDR3 has 18 residues. Germline CDR1 is SGHTA and CDR2 is FQGNSA.

This clone showed up just a few times. The V call is TRBV3-1 (or the pseudogene TRBV3-2), the J call TRBJ2-7; 11 nucleotides match TRBD2. The CDR3 is 17 amino acids. CDR1 and CDR2 from the germline V gene are LGHDT and YNNKEL (reference sequence). V lost 1 base to trimming and J lost 3 bases; unmatched junction nucleotides: 8. The CDR3 loop reads CASSQALAGGIFYEQYF. As DNA, the CDR3 is TGTGCCAGCAGCCAAGCCCTAGCGGGGGGAATTTTCTACGAGCAGTACTTC.

The genes are TRBV19 and TRBJ2-3; 10 nucleotides line up with TRBD2. V gave up 6 bases and J gave up 8 bases; unmatched junction bases: 17. The CDR3 totals 17 residues. CDR1 and CDR2 (germline): LNHDA, SQIVND (reference sequence). The chain's CDR3 is CASRAPSSGSPLGTQYF. The CDR3, as DNA: TGTGCCAGTAGGGCGCCTTCTAGCGGGAGTCCGCTCGGTACGCAGTATTTT.

V and J are TRBV6-5 and TRBJ1-2; D perhaps matches TRBD1 (6 bases). The CDR3 extends over 15 amino acids. Germline V gives CDR1 MNHEY, CDR2 SVGAGI. The V and J ends lost 4 bases and 4 bases respectively, with 16 bases between them. The CDR3 bases are TGTGCCAGCAGTTCCCTCACAGGGTTAACCTATGGCTACACCTTC. Translated, it gives CASSSLTGLTYGYTF.